This TCR beta chain was identified during a study of T cells after somatic rescue of genetic block. Clones were sequenced by immunoSEQ multiplex PCR, and TCRdb holds only the in-frame ones, with some missing. The sample lists 13,000 or so clones; under 85% were seen once. With 4 bases clipped from V and 0 bases from J, the junction kept 12 bases outside the gene matches. The germline V gene encodes CDR1 SGHNT and CDR2 YYREEE (reference sequence). This CDR3 contains 18 residues. Source material: peripheral blood mononuclear cells (PBMCs). The gene calls are TRBV5-4 and TRBJ2-3; 9 nucleotides match TRBD2. This TCR was recovered from a boy younger than 18. The CDR3: CASSQTAGGITSTDTQYF. The CDR3 DNA follows: TGTGCCAGCAGCCAAACAGCGGGGGGAATTACTAGCACAGATACGCAGTATTTT.